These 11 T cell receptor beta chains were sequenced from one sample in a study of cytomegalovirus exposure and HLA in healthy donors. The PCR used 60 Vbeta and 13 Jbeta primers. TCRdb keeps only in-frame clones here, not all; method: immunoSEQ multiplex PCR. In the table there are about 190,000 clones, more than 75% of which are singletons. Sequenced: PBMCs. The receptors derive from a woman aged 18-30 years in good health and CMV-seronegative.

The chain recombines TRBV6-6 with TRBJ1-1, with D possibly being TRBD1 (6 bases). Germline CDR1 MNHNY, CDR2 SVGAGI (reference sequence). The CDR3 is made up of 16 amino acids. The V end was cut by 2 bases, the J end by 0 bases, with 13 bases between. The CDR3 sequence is CASSYQGRGLNTEAFF. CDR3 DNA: TGTGCCAGCAGTTACCAGGGGAGAGGGTTGAACACTGAAGCTTTCTTT.

Here the CDR3 reads CASRTGYTEAFF. The CDR3 DNA reads TGTGCCAGCAGGACAGGGTACACTGAAGCTTTCTTT. V gene TRBV27 combines with J gene TRBJ1-1; 7 positions agree with TRBD1. The CDR3 extends over 12 amino acids. Germline V CDR1 and CDR2: MNHEY, SMNVEV (reference sequence). The V and J ends lost 6 bases and 3 bases, in that order; junction bases with no gene match: 1.

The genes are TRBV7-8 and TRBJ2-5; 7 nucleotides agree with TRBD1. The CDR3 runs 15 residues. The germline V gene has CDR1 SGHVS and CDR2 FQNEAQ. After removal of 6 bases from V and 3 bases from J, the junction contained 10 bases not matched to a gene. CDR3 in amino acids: CASSNPRTGEETQYF. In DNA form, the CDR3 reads TGTGCCAGCAGTAATCCCCGAACAGGGGAAGAGACCCAGTACTTC.

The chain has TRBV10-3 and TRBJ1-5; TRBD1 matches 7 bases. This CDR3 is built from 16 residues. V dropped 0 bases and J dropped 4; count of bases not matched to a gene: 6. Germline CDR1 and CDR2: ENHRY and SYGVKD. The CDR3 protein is CAISESEDRRNQPQHF. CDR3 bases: TGTGCCATCAGTGAGTCGGAGGACAGGCGAAATCAGCCCCAGCATTTT.

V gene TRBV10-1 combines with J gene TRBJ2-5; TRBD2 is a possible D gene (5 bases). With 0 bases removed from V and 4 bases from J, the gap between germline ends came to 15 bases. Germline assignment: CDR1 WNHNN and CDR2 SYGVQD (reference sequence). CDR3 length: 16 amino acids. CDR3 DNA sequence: TGCGCCAGCAGTGAGTCGGGAGTGGGAATGGGAGAGACCCAGTACTTC. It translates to CASSESGVGMGETQYF.

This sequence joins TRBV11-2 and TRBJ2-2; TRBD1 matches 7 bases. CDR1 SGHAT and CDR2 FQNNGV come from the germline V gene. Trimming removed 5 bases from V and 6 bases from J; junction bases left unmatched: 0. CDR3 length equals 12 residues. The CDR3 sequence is CASSQGAGELFF. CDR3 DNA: TGTGCCAGCAGCCAGGGGGCCGGGGAGCTGTTTTTT.

The CDR3 bases are TGTGCCAGCAGTTACGACAGGGGGATTTACAATGAGCAGTTCTTC. Amino acid sequence: CASSYDRGIYNEQFF. The J gene is TRBJ2-1, the V gene TRBV6-5, with TRBD1 matching over 9 bases. The CDR3 runs to 15 residues. From germline, CDR1 is MNHEY and CDR2 SVGAGI. V trimming: 2 bases; J trimming: 4 bases; junction bases outside the gene matches: 3.

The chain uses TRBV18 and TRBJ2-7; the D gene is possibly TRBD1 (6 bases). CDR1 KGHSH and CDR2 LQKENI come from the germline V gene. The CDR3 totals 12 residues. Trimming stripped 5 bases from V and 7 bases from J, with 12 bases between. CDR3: CASSSGQWEQYF. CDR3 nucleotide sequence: TGTGCCAGCTCATCTGGACAGTGGGAGCAGTACTTC.

The CDR3 protein is CASSPLEDSFSGNTIYF. CDR3 in DNA: TGTGCCAGCTCACCACTAGAGGACAGCTTCTCTGGAAACACCATATATTTT. The chain joins TRBV18 to TRBJ1-3; maybe TRBD1 (6 bases). V lost 1 base to trimming and J lost 0 bases, with 13 bases between them. This CDR3 spans 17 amino acids. Germline V gene sequence: CDR1 KGHSH, CDR2 LQKENI. Full variable domain (rest looked up from reference TRBV18 and TRBJ1-3): NAGVMQNPRHLVRRRGQEARLRCSPMKGHSHVYWYRQLPEEGLKFMVYLQKENIIDESGMPKERFSAEFPKEGPSILRIQQVVRGDSAAYFCASSPLEDSFSGNTIYFGEGSWLTVV.

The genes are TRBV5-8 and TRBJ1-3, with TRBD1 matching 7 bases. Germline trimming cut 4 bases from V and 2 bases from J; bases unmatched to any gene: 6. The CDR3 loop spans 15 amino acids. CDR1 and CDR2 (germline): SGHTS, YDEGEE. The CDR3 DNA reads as TGTGCCAGCAGCACGGGGACAGCCACTGGAAACACCATATATTTT. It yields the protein CASSTGTATGNTIYF.

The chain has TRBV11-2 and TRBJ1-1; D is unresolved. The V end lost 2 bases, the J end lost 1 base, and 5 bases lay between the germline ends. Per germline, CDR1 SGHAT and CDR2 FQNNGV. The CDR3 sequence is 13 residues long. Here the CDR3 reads CASSLQWNTEAFF. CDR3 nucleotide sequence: TGTGCCAGCAGCTTACAGTGGAACACTGAAGCTTTCTTT.